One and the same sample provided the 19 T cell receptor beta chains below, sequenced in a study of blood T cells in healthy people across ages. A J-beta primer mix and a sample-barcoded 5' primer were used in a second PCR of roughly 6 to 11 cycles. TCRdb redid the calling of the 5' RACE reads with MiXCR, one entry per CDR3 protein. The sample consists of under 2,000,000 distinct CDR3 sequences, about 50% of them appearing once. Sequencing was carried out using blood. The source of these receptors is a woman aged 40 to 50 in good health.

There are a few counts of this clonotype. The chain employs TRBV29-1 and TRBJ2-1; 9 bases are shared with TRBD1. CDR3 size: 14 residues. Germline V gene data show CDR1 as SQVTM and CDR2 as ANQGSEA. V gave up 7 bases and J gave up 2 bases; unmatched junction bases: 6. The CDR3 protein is CSARDREAYNEQFF. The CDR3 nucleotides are TGCAGCGCCAGGGACAGGGAAGCCTACAATGAGCAGTTCTTC.

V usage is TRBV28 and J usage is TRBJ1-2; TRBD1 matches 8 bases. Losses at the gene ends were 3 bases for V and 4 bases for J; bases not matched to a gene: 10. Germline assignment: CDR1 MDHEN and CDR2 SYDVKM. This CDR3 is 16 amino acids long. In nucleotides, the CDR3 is TGTGCCAGCAGTTTCCGGGACAGGTTGCTAGTCTATGGCTACACCTTC. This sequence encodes CASSFRDRLLVYGYTF.

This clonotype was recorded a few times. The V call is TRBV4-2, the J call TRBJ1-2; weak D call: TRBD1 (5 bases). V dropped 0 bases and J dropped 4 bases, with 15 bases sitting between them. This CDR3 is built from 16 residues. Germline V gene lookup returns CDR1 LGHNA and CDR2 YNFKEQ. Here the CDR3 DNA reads TGTGCCAGCAGCCAAGACCCCCAGGGCCCCACCTATGGCTACACCTTC. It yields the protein CASSQDPQGPTYGYTF.

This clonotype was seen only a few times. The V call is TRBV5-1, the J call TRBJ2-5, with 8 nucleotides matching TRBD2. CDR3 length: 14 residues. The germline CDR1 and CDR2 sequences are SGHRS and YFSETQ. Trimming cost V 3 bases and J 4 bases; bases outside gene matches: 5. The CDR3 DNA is TGCGCCAGCAGCTACGGGGGGGCGCCAGAGACCCAGTACTTC. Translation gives CASSYGGAPETQYF.

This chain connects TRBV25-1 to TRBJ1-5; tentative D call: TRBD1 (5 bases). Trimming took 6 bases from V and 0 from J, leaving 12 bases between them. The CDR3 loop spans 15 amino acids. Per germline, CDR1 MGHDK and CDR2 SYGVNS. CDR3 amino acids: CASSSDDSSNQPQHF. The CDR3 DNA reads TGTGCCAGCAGCTCTGATGACAGTAGCAATCAGCCCCAGCATTTT.

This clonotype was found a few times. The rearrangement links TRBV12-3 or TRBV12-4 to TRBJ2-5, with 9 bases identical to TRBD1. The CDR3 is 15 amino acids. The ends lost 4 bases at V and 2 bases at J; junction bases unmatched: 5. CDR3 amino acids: CASSSTGGWQETQYF. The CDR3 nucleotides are TGTGCCAGCAGTTCGACAGGGGGGTGGCAAGAGACCCAGTACTTC.

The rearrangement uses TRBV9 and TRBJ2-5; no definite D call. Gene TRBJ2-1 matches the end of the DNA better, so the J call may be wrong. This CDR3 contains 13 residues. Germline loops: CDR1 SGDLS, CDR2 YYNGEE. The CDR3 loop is CASSVGGQETQFF. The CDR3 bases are TGTGCCAGCAGCGTAGGAGGTCAAGAGACCCAGTTCTTC.

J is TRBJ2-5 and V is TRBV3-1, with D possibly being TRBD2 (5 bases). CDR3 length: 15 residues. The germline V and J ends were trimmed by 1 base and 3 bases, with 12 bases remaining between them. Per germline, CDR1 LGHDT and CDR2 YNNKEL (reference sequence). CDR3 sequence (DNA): TGTGCCAGCAGCCAAGGCGGACTGACGAAAGAGACCCAGTACTTC. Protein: CASSQGGLTKETQYF.

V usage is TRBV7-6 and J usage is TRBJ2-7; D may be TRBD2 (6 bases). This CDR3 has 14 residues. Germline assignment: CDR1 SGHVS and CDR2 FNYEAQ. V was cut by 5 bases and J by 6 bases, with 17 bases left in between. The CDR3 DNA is TGTGCCAGCAGCCAGAGAGCGGGCTTGTGCGAGCAGTACTTC. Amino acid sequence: CASSQRAGLCEQYF.

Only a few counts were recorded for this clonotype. The CDR3 DNA follows: TGTGCCAGCAGCTACTGGGGGACCTACAATGAGCAGTTCTTC. Protein sequence: CASSYWGTYNEQFF. This chain uses TRBV7-2 with TRBJ2-1; D tentatively reads TRBD1 or TRBD2 (5 bases each). CDR3 length: 14 residues. Germline V CDR1 and CDR2: SGHTA, FQGNSA. Deletions cut 4 bases from V and 2 bases from J, with 9 bases between.

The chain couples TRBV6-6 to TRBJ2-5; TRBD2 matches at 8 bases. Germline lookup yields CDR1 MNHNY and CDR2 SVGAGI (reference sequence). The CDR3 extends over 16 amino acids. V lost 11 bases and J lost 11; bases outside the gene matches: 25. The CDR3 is CAAVDGGGASYNEQYF. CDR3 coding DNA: TGTGCCGCCGTTGACGGGGGGGGCGCTTCCTACAATGAGCAGTACTTC.

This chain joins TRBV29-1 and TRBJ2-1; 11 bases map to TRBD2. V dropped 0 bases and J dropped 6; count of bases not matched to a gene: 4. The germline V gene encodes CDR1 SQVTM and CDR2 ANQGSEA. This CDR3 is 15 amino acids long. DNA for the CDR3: TGCAGCGTTGAAGAGGGTAGCGGGGGGGCCAATGAGCAGTTCTTC. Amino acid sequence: CSVEEGSGGANEQFF.

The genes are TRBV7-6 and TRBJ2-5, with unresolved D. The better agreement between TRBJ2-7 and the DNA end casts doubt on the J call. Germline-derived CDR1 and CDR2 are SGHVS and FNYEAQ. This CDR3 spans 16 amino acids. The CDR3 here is CASSLAPSRILDEQYF. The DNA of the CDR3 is TGTGCCAGCAGCTTAGCGCCGTCTCGGATTCTCGACGAGCAGTACTTC.

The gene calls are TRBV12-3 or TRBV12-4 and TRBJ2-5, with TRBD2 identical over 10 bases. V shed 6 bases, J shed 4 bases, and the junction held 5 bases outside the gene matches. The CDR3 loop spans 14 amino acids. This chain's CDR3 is CASRPGLARETQYF. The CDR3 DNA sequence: TGTGCCAGCAGACCGGGACTAGCGCGAGAGACCCAGTACTTC.

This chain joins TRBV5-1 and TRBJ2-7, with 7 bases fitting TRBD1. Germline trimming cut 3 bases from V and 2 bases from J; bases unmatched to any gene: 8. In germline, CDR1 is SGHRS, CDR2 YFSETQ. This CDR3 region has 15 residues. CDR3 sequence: CASSSRDSGTYEQYF. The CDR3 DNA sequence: TGCGCCAGCAGCTCCCGGGACAGTGGGACCTACGAGCAGTACTTC.

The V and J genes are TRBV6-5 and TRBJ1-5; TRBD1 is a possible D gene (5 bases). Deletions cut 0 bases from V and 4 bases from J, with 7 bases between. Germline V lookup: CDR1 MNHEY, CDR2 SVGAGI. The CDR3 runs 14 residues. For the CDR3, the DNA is TGTGCCAGCAGTTACTCCTCAGGGAATCAGCCCCAGCATTTT. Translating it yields CASSYSSGNQPQHF.

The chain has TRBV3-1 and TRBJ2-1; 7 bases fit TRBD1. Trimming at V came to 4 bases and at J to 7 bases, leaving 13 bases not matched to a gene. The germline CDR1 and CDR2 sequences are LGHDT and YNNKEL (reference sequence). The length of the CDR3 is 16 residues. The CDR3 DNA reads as TGTGCCAGCAGCCCCAGACAGGGTTTTTTCCCTAATGAGCAGTTCTTC. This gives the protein CASSPRQGFFPNEQFF.

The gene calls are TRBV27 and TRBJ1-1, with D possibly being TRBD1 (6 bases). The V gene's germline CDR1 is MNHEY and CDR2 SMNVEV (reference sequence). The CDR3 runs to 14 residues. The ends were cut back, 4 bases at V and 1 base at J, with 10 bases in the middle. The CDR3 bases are TGTGCCAGCAGTTATGGGACACCGAACACTGAAGCTTTCTTT. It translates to CASSYGTPNTEAFF.

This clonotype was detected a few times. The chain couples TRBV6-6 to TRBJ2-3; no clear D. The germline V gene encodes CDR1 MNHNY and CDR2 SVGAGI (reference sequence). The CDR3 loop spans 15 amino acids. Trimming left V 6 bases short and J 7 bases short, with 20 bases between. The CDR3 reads CASSTPGGPTNTQYF. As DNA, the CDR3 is TGTGCCAGCAGCACGCCCGGCGGACCCACGAATACGCAGTATTTT.